These T cell receptor beta chains were read from a single sample in a study of blood T cell repertoires in COVID-19. Sequencing was performed with immunoSEQ multiplex PCR; in TCRdb, only in-frame clones are kept and a portion is missing. The sample holds about 200,000 clones, around 82% seen once. The sample consisted of PBMCs or T cells enriched from blood (not recorded which). These receptor sequences come from a woman aged 45-65 years with acute COVID-19. The CDR3 runs from the conserved cysteine through the conserved F or W. D genes are given only for firm matches. Some rows mark clone size as missing; the rest say once, few, many or name a class of expanded clone.

>.|TRBJ2-1|TRBV11-2|TRBD2
TGTGCCAGCAGCGCCGGACTAGCGTTGGATGAGCAGTTCTTC
CASSAGLALDEQFF
>many|TRBJ1-2|TRBV11-2|.
TGTGCCAGCAGCTTAGAGGCCAGTCAAGGCTACACCTTC
CASSLEASQGYTF
>.|TRBJ2-4|TRBV7-9|TRBD1
TGTGCCAGCAGCTCCTGGGGACAGGGGGCGTCGGACATTCAGTACTTC
CASSSWGQGASDIQYF
>.|TRBJ1-3|TRBV5-5|TRBD1
TGTGCCAGCAGCTTGGGTCGCGTGGGAACAGGGGTTAGCACCATATATTTT
CASSLGRVGTGVSTIYF
>.|TRBJ1-2|TRBV28|TRBD1
TGTGCCAGCGGACAGGGGGGAATGACCCTCTATGGCTACACCTTC
CASGQGGMTLYGYTF
>.|TRBJ1-1|TRBV2|.
TGTGCCAGCCTCCTAGGGCCGGGAACTGAAGCTTTCTTT
CASLLGPGTEAFF
>.|TRBJ2-1|TRBV5-1|TRBD1
TGCGCCAGCAGCGAGGGGGCGTATGAGCAGTTCTTC
CASSEGAYEQFF
>.|TRBJ1-1|TRBV6-1|.
TGTGCCAGCAGTGAATCCTACCGGAACACTGAAGCTTTCTTT
CASSESYRNTEAFF
>.|TRBJ1-4|TRBV5-4|TRBD1
TGTGCCAGCAGCCCCGGGACAGGGAGTCCCGCGGAAAAACTGTTTTTT
CASSPGTGSPAEKLFF
>few|TRBJ2-3|TRBV20-1|TRBD1
TGCAGTGCGGACAGGCGAGATACGCAGTATTTT
CSADRRDTQYF
>.|TRBJ2-1|TRBV5-4|TRBD2
TGTGCCAGCAGCTCACTAGCGGGGGCGGGTAATGAGCAGTTCTTC
CASSSLAGAGNEQFF
>once|TRBJ2-3|TRBV6-2/TRBV6-3|.
TGTGCCAGCAGTTACGCCCGAGTCGGCAGGGAGGTGGACACGTATACGCAGTATTTT
CASSYARVGREVDTYTQYF
>few|TRBJ1-5|TRBV5-3|.
TGTGCCAGAAGCTTGGCCGAAGATCAGGGTATGCCCCAGCATTTT
CARSLAEDQGMPQHF
>few|TRBJ1-4|TRBV7-2|.
TGTGCCAGCAGCTTAGGACAGGCTCGAGAAAAACTGTTTTTT
CASSLGQAREKLFF
>.|TRBJ1-1|TRBV7-9|.
TGTGCCAGCAGCCGAACAGAGCCCACTGAAGCTTTCTTT
CASSRTEPTEAFF
>.|TRBJ1-4|TRBV3-1/TRBV3-2|.
TGTGCCAGCAGCCAAAAACGCGGAACGGAAAATGAAAAACTGTTTTTT
CASSQKRGTENEKLFF
>.|TRBJ2-6|TRBV6-5|.
TGTGCCAGCAGCCTCTCTGGGGCCAACGTCCTGACTTTC
CASSLSGANVLTF
>.|TRBJ1-1|TRBV29-1|TRBD1
TGCAGCGTAGGGACAGGGTGGCGGGGCACTGAAGCTTTCTTT
CSVGTGWRGTEAFF
>.|TRBJ1-4|TRBV30|TRBD1
TGTGCCTGGAGTGGGTTCTCGGGACAGTTAAATGAAAAACTGTTTTTT
CAWSGFSGQLNEKLFF
>.|TRBJ2-3|TRBV4-1|TRBD1
TGCGCCAGCAGCCAAGGGACAGGGGTGGGAGCAGATACGCAGTATTTT
CASSQGTGVGADTQYF
>.|TRBJ2-5|TRBV5-1|.
TGCGCCAGCAGCTTGGACAGGGAGGAGACCCAGTACTTC
CASSLDREETQYF
>.|TRBJ2-3|TRBV11-3|TRBD2
TGTGCCAGCAGCCCTAGGGCTAGCGGGGCTCCGGGTACGCAGTATTTT
CASSPRASGAPGTQYF
>.|TRBJ1-2|TRBV20-1|TRBD1
TGCAGCCCCAGGGGGGCCGCGGGCTACACCTTC
CSPRGAAGYTF
>.|TRBJ1-1|TRBV5-1|.
TGCGCCAGCAGCTTCAAGGGCTCGGGAAACACTGAAGCTTTCTTT
CASSFKGSGNTEAFF
>.|TRBJ2-5|TRBV14|.
TGTGCCAGCAGCCAAGCGCAATTACAGGGAACGTACCAAGAGACCCAGTACTTC
CASSQAQLQGTYQETQYF